Included here is one TCR beta chain sequence, with context. A second PCR, run for about 7 to 11 cycles, used a sample-barcoded 5' primer plus a J-beta primer mix. Each CDR3 protein is one row after TCRdb ran MiXCR on the 5' RACE reads. The table includes hundreds of thousands of distinct CDR3 sequences, under 30% detected once. The data were taken from a study of blood T cells in healthy people across ages. The CDR3 runs 17 residues. V trimming: 2 bases; J trimming: 8 bases; junction bases outside the gene matches: 17. Germline V gives CDR1 DFQATT, CDR2 SNEGSKA (reference sequence). The data were also submitted as part of a second study, on T cells of mothers and their children. As reported in that work: The donors comprised roughly 6 children and their three healthy Caucasian mothers. Overlap measured in related mother-child pairs was slightly, non-significantly higher than in unrelated pairs.

The chain links TRBV20-1 to TRBJ2-1, with TRBD2 identical over 8 bases. The sample taken for sequencing was blood. The source is a boy aged 10-17 years in good health. The CDR3 nucleotides are TGCAGTGCTAGACCCCCAGTGGGAGCGGGAGAACATGATGAGCAGTTCTTC. This gives the protein CSARPPVGAGEHDEQFF.